What follows are 23 T cell receptor beta chains derived from one specimen sequenced in a study of T cells in Graves' hyperthyroidism and ophthalmopathy. Amplified regions were TCR beta CDR3 sequences from RNA transcripts. In the first-round RT-PCR of the TCR CDR3, the HTBI primer set was used. TCRdb itself ran the multiplex PCR reads through MiXCR, one entry per CDR3 protein. Among about 700,000 distinct CDR3 sequences listed, less than 45% were seen once. The sample comprised peripheral blood or thyroid tissue (not recorded which). The receptors shown here come from an adult man with Graves' disease, either hyperthyroidism or ophthalmopathy (not recorded which).

This chain joins TRBV7-8 and TRBJ2-5, with 7 bases fitting TRBD2. CDR3 length: 15 amino acids. The germline V gene encodes CDR1 SGHVS and CDR2 FQNEAQ. V shed 5 bases and J 3 bases; nucleotides not matched to a gene: 9. The CDR3 protein is CASSPGRGVEETQYF. The CDR3 nucleotides are TGTGCCAGCAGCCCCGGTCGGGGGGTGGAAGAGACCCAGTACTTC. Looking up the rest from reference TRBV7-8 and TRBJ2-5 gives the full variable domain: GAGVSQSPRYKVAKRGQDVALRCDPISGHVSLFWYQQALGQGPEFLTYFQNEAQLDKSGLPSDRFFAERPEGSVSTLKIQRTQQEDSAVYLCASSPGRGVEETQYFGPGTRLLVL.

The rearrangement uses TRBV7-9 and TRBJ2-7, with a tentative D call TRBD2 (6 bases). The V end lost 2 bases, the J end lost 6 bases, and 11 bases lay between the germline ends. The length of the CDR3 is 13 residues. Germline assignment: CDR1 SEHNR and CDR2 FQNEAQ (reference sequence). The CDR3 is CASSLTGSSEQYF. The CDR3 DNA reads TGTGCCAGCAGCTTAACCGGGAGCTCCGAGCAGTACTTC.

The chain combines TRBV20-1 with TRBJ2-7, with a possible D match to TRBD2 (7 bases). Deletions cut 2 bases from V and 1 base from J, with 15 bases between. CDR1 is DFQATT, CDR2 SNEGSKA, per germline (reference sequence). The CDR3 consists of 15 residues. The CDR3 loop is CSARKGGPPSYEQYF. The CDR3 DNA sequence: TGCAGTGCTAGAAAGGGGGGGCCCCCGTCCTACGAGCAGTACTTC.

The gene calls are TRBV29-1 and TRBJ2-2, with D possibly TRBD2 on 6 matching bases. V was shortened by 5 bases and J by 1 base, with 11 bases between the two germline ends. Germline V gives CDR1 SQVTM, CDR2 ANQGSEA. The CDR3 runs 14 residues. CDR3 coding DNA: TGCAGCGTTAATCAGGGAGGGAACACCGGGGAGCTGTTTTTT. Protein: CSVNQGGNTGELFF.

This clonotype came up many times. In DNA form, the CDR3 reads TGCAGCGTTGAGTTGTCAGCGGTGTACCAAGAGACCCAGTACTTC. It codes for CSVELSAVYQETQYF. This chain connects TRBV29-1 to TRBJ2-5; a weak D match, TRBD2 (5 bases). There are 15 residues in the CDR3. V was trimmed by 3 bases and J by 0 bases, leaving 14 bases between them. Germline V gene data show CDR1 as SQVTM and CDR2 as ANQGSEA.

The chain combines TRBV11-2 with TRBJ2-7, with 11 bases identical to TRBD1. V shed 4 bases, J shed 1 base, and the junction held 6 bases outside the gene matches. This CDR3 is built from 16 residues. Germline V gives CDR1 SGHAT, CDR2 FQNNGV. The CDR3 spells CASSYGTGGRSYEQYF. CDR3 nucleotides: TGTGCCAGCAGCTACGGGACAGGGGGTCGATCCTACGAGCAGTACTTC.

This clonotype was counted a few times. V usage is TRBV12-3 or TRBV12-4 and J usage is TRBJ1-2, with 7 bases that match TRBD1. The CDR3 has 13 amino acids. V lost 6 bases to trimming and J lost 8 bases; unmatched junction nucleotides: 9. This CDR3 reads CASRNQGGVGYTF. The DNA for the CDR3 is TGTGCCAGCAGAAATCAGGGGGGCGTAGGCTACACCTTC.

This clonotype was seen a few times. The chain joins TRBV20-1 to TRBJ2-7, with D possibly matching TRBD2 (6 bases). Germline assignment: CDR1 DFQATT and CDR2 SNEGSKA (reference sequence). The V end lost 0 bases, the J end lost 2 bases, and 11 bases lay between the germline ends. The CDR3 extends over 14 amino acids. This CDR3 is CSARDRRGTYEQYF. The CDR3 coding sequence is TGCAGTGCTAGAGATCGTCGGGGGACCTACGAGCAGTACTTC.

For this clonotype: With a much larger clone just one base away, this may be a read error. The chain couples TRBV2 to TRBJ1-2; possible D gene TRBD1, 5 bases. Germline CDR1 is SNHLY and CDR2 is FYNNEI. Trimming took 7 bases from V and 6 from J, leaving 18 bases between them. This CDR3 is built from 14 residues. The CDR3 sequence: CASNLKGPAHGYTF. The CDR3 DNA sequence: TGTGCCAGCAACCTAAAGGGGCCAGCCCATGGCTACACCTTC.

This chain connects TRBV29-1 to TRBJ1-4, with D uncertain. Germline values: CDR1 SQVTM, CDR2 ANQGSEA. V gave up 8 bases and J gave up 8 bases, with 12 bases separating them. This CDR3 region has 11 residues. For the CDR3, the DNA is TGCAGCTTGTTCAGCGGAGAAAAACTGTTTTTT. This sequence encodes CSLFSGEKLFF.

This clonotype was recorded many times. The chain is built from TRBV12-3 or TRBV12-4 and TRBJ2-7, with unresolved D. V was cut by 5 bases and J by 6 bases, with 11 bases left in between. The CDR3 is 12 amino acids. The CDR3 DNA reads TGTGCCAGCAGTCCCATGTCCCTCGAGCAGTACTTC. Encoded protein: CASSPMSLEQYF.

V and J are TRBV7-3 and TRBJ2-2; 11 bases align to TRBD2. This CDR3 is built from 17 residues. V was pared by 5 bases and J by 2 bases, with 7 bases of the junction left unmatched. The V gene's germline CDR1 is SGHTA and CDR2 FQGTGA. In DNA form, the CDR3 reads TGTGCCAGCAGCCCCCGACTAGCGGGGACAAACACCGGGGAGCTGTTTTTT. Residues: CASSPRLAGTNTGELFF.

This clonotype was counted only a few times. This chain connects TRBV9 to TRBJ2-7; D possibly matches TRBD1 or TRBD2 (5 bases each). The CDR3 is 16 amino acids. Germline CDR1 reads SGDLS; CDR2 reads YYNGEE. The V and J ends lost 3 bases and 0 bases respectively, with 16 bases between them. The CDR3 reads CASSAYGTASSYEQYF. In DNA, the CDR3 is TGTGCCAGCAGCGCCTACGGGACGGCGAGCTCCTACGAGCAGTACTTC.

This clonotype has a handful of counts. The chain couples TRBV5-1 to TRBJ2-7; D gene unclear. Trimming removed 4 bases from V and 3 bases from J, with 14 bases in between. Per the germline V gene, CDR1 is SGHRS and CDR2 is YFSETQ. The length of the CDR3 is 14 residues. CDR3 protein: CASSPRTDHYEQYF. CDR3 nucleotides: TGCGCCAGCAGCCCTCGGACCGACCACTACGAGCAGTACTTC.

The rearrangement uses TRBV13 and TRBJ2-2; D gene unclear. The V gene lost 0 bases and the J gene lost 2 bases, with 10 bases spanning the gap. This CDR3 has 16 residues. Per germline, CDR1 PRHDT and CDR2 FYEKMQ (reference sequence). Here the CDR3 DNA reads TGTGCCAGCAGCTTAGGACAGCACTTTAACACCGGGGAGCTGTTTTTT. It yields the protein CASSLGQHFNTGELFF. Filled out from reference TRBV13 and TRBJ2-2, the complete variable domain reads AAGVIQSPRHLIKEKRETATLKCYPIPRHDTVYWYQQGPGQDPQFLISFYEKMQSDKGSIPDRFSAQQFSDYHSELNMSSLELGDSALYFCASSLGQHFNTGELFFGEGSRLTVL.

This clonotype was seen ten or more times. V and J are TRBV29-1 and TRBJ1-5; 8 nucleotides line up with TRBD1. CDR1 and CDR2 (germline): SQVTM, ANQGSEA. V lost 6 bases and J lost 5; bases outside the gene matches: 9. The CDR3 has 14 amino acids. CDR3: CSVANRGGDQPQHF. The CDR3 DNA reads as TGCAGCGTGGCGAACAGGGGGGGCGATCAGCCCCAGCATTTT.

In the case of this clonotype: Relative to the germline gene, one junction end is altered; a read error may explain this. The rearrangement uses TRBV11-1 and TRBJ1-1, with TRBD1 matching 9 bases. The germline gives CDR1 SGHAT, CDR2 FQDESV (reference sequence). CDR3 size: 15 residues. The CDR3 sequence: CASSSGTGWYTEAFF. CDR3 DNA: TGCGCCAGCAGCTCAGGGACAGGGTGGTATACTGAAGCTTTCTTT. The complete variable domain, with remaining parts taken from reference TRBV11-1 and TRBJ1-1, reads EAEVAQSPRYKITEKSQAVAFWCDPISGHATLYWYRQILGQGPELLVQFQDESVVDDSQLPKDRFSAERLKGVDSTLKIQPAELGDSAMYLCASSSGTGWYTEAFFGQGTRLTVV.

This clonotype was detected many times. The CDR3 DNA reads as TGTGCCAGCAGTTTACCAGGGGTCCGGGTAGAGACCCAGTACTTC. It specifies CASSLPGVRVETQYF. V gene TRBV25-1 combines with J gene TRBJ2-5, with D tentatively TRBD1 (6 bases). Germline V gene lookup returns CDR1 MGHDK and CDR2 SYGVNS. V gave up 5 bases and J gave up 4 bases, with 17 bases separating them. This CDR3 is 15 amino acids long. The variable domain in full, completed from reference TRBV25-1 and TRBJ2-5, reads EADIYQTPRYLVIGTGKKITLECSQTMGHDKMYWYQQDPGMELHLIHYSYGVNSTEKGDLSSESTVSRIRTEHFPLTLESARPSHTSQYLCASSLPGVRVETQYFGPGTRLLVL.

The rearrangement joins TRBV15 to TRBJ1-5; unclear D gene. This CDR3 has 14 residues. Germline V lookup: CDR1 LNHNV, CDR2 YYDKDF (reference sequence). V was shortened by 3 bases and J by 5 bases, with 11 bases between the two germline ends. This CDR3 is CATSSPSPDQPQHF. CDR3 nucleotides: TGTGCCACCAGCAGCCCGAGCCCCGATCAGCCCCAGCATTTT.

J is TRBJ1-6 and V is TRBV29-1; D gene uncertain. Germline V gives CDR1 SQVTM, CDR2 ANQGSEA. The V end lost 8 bases, the J end lost 9 bases, and 14 bases lay between the germline ends. CDR3 length equals 12 residues. CDR3 amino acids: CSLRRAVSPLHF. For the CDR3, the DNA is TGCAGCCTCCGGCGGGCGGTTTCACCCCTCCACTTT. The whole variable domain, remainder taken from reference TRBV29-1 and TRBJ1-6, is SAVISQKPSRDICQRGTSLTIQCQVDSQVTMMFWYRQQPGQSLTLIATANQGSEATYESGFVIDKFPISRPNLTFSTLTVSNMSPEDSSIYLCSLRRAVSPLHFGNGTRLTVT.

In this sample, this clonotype turned up many times. The chain uses TRBV29-1 and TRBJ1-1; D gene uncertain. Germline loops: CDR1 SQVTM, CDR2 ANQGSEA. The CDR3 loop spans 9 amino acids. The V gene lost 7 bases and the J gene lost 4 bases, with 4 bases spanning the gap. CDR3 region: CSGGTEAFF. The CDR3 DNA reads as TGCAGCGGGGGCACTGAAGCTTTCTTT.

The chain couples TRBV5-1 to TRBJ1-2, with D uncertain. V lost 4 bases and J 0 bases, leaving 10 bases between the germline ends. CDR1 and CDR2 from the germline V gene are SGHRS and YFSETQ. The CDR3 contains 14 residues. DNA for the CDR3: TGCGCCAGCAGCACGGACGGAGCTAACTATGGCTACACCTTC. The encoded protein is CASSTDGANYGYTF.

This sequence joins TRBV20-1 and TRBJ1-1, with a weak D call TRBD1 (6 bases). The V and J ends lost 3 bases and 0 bases respectively, with 14 bases between them. The germline V gene encodes CDR1 DFQATT and CDR2 SNEGSKA (reference sequence). CDR3 length: 15 residues. CDR3 nucleotide sequence: TGCAGTGCTAGTGGGGGCAGGGGAGTGAACACTGAAGCTTTCTTT. Encoded protein: CSASGGRGVNTEAFF.